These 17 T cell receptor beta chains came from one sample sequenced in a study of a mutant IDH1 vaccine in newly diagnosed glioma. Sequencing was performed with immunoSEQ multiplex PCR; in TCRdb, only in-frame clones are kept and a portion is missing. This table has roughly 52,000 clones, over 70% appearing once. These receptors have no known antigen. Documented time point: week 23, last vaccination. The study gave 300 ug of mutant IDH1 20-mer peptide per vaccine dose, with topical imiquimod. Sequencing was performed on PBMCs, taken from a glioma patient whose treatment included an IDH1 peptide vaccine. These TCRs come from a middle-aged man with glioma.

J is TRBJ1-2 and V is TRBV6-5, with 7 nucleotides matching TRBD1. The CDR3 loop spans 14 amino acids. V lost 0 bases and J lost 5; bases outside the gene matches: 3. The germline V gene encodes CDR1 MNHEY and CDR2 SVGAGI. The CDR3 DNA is TGTGCCAGCAGTTACTCACAGGGGAAATATGGCTACACCTTC. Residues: CASSYSQGKYGYTF.

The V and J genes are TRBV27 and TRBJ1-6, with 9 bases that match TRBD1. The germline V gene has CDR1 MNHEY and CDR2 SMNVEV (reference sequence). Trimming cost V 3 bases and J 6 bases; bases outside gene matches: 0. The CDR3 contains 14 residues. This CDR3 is CASSLDRGNSPLHF. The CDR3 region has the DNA TGTGCCAGCAGTTTGGACAGGGGTAATTCACCCCTCCACTTT.

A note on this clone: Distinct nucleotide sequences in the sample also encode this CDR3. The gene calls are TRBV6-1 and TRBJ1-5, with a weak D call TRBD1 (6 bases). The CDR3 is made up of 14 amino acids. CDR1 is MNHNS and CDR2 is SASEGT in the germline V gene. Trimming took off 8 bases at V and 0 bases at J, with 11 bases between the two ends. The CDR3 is CASSGQYSNQPQHF. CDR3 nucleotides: TGTGCCAGCTCCGGACAGTATAGCAATCAGCCCCAGCATTTT.

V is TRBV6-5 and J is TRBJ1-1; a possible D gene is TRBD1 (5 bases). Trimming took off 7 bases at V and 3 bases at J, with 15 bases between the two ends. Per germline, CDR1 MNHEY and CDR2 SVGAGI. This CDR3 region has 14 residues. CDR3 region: CASIRQQGYTEAFF. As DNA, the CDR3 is TGTGCCAGCATTAGACAGCAGGGTTACACTGAAGCTTTCTTT.

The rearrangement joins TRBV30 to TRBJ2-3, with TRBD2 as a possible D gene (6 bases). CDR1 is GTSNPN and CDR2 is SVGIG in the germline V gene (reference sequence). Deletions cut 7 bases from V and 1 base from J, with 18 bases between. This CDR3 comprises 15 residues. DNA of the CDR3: TGTGCCTTCCTACGGGCGGGGCGGGGCACAGATACGCAGTATTTT. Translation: CAFLRAGRGTDTQYF.

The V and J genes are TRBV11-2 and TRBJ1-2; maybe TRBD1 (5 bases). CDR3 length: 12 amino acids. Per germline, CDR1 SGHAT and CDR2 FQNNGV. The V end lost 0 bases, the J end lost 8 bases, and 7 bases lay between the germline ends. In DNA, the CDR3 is TGTGCCAGCAGCTTAGATGGGGGGGGCTACACCTTC. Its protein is CASSLDGGGYTF.

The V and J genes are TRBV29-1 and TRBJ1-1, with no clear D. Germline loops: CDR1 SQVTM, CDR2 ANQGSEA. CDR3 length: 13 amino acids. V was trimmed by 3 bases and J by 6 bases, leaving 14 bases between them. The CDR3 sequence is CSVDRPEGAEAFF. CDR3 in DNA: TGCAGCGTTGATCGGCCAGAGGGCGCTGAAGCTTTCTTT.

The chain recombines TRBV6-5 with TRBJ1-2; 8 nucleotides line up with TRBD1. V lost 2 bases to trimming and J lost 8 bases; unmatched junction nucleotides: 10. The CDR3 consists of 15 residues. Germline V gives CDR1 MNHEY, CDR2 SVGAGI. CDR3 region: CASSYRGSGGWGYTF. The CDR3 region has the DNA TGTGCCAGCAGTTACCGTGGGTCAGGGGGCTGGGGCTACACCTTC.

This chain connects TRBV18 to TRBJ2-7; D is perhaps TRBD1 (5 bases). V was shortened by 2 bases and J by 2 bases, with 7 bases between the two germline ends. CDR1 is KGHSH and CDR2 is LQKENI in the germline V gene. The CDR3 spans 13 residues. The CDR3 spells CASSPRQTYEQYF. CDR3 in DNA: TGTGCCAGCTCACCAAGACAGACCTACGAGCAGTACTTC.

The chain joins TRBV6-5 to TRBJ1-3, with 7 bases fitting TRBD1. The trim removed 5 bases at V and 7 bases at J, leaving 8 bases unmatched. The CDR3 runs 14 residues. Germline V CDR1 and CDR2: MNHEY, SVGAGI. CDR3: CASSNPGGSNTIYF. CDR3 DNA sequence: TGTGCCAGCAGTAACCCAGGGGGTTCCAACACCATATATTTT.

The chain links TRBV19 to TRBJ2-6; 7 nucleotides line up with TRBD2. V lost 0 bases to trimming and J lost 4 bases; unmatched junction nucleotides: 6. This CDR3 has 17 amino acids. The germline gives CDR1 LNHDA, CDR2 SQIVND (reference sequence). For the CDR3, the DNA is TGTGCCAGTAGTATAGATCTGGGGGGGTCCGGGGCCAACGTCCTGACTTTC. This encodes CASSIDLGGSGANVLTF.

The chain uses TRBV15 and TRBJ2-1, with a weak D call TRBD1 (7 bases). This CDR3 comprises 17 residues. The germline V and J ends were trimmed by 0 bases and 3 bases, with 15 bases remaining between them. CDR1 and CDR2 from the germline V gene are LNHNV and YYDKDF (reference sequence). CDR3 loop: CATSRDRGALIYNEQFF. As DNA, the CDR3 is TGTGCCACCAGCAGAGACAGGGGGGCCCTCATCTACAATGAGCAGTTCTTC.

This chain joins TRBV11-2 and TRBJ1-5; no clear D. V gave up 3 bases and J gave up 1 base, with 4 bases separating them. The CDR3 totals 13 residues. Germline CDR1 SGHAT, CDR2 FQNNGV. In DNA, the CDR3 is TGTGCCAGCAGCTTGGTGAGCAATCAGCCCCAGCATTTT. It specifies CASSLVSNQPQHF.

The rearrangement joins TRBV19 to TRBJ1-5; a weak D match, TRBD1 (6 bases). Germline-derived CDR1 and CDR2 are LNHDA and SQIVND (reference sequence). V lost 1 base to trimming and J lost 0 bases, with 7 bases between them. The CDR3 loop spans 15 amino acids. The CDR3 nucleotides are TGTGCCAGTAGTATAGGACAGGCTAGCAATCAGCCCCAGCATTTT. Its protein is CASSIGQASNQPQHF. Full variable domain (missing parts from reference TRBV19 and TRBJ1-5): DGGITQSPKYLFRKEGQNVTLSCEQNLNHDAMYWYRQDPGQGLRLIYYSQIVNDFQKGDIAEGYSVSREKKESFPLTVTSAQKNPTAFYLCASSIGQASNQPQHFGDGTRLSIL.

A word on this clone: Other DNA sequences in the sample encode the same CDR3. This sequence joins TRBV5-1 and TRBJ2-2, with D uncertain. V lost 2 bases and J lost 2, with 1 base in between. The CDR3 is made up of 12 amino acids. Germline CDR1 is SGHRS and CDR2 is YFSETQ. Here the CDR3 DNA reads TGCGCCAGCAGCTTAAACACCGGGGAGCTGTTTTTT. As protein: CASSLNTGELFF.

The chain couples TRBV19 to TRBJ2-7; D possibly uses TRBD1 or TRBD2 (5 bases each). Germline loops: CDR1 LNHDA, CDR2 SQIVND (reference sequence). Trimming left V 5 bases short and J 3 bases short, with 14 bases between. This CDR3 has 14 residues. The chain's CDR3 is CASSPRDGYYEQYF. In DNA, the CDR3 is TGTGCCAGTAGTCCCCGGGACGGTTACTACGAGCAGTACTTC.

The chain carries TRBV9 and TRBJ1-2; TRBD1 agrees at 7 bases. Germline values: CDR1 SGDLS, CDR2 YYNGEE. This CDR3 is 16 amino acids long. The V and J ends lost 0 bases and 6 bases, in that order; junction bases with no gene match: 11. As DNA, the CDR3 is TGTGCCAGCAGCGTAGACGGGAGGGGGCGCGGACATGGCTACACCTTC. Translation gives CASSVDGRGRGHGYTF.